This TCR beta chain was obtained from a study of PD-1 blockade in mismatch repair-deficient tumors. About this clone itself: No antigen is known for it.

Study-wide points: After pembrolizumab, tumor-resident clones rose rapidly, then generally contracted before radiologic responses.

TCR sequencing covered a few patients who responded to pembrolizumab. The CDR3 sequence is 13 residues long. V dropped 5 bases and J dropped 7; count of bases not matched to a gene: 6. Germline V gene sequence: CDR1 GTSNPN, CDR2 SVGIG (reference sequence). Sequenced by immunoSEQ multiplex PCR; TCRdb stores in-frame clones only, minus some. The repertoire holds some 120,000 clones, with 86% as singletons. Here the sequenced sample was peripheral blood, taken 44 weeks after starting pembrolizumab. This TCR was sampled from an adult with mismatch repair-deficient cancer. V and J are TRBV30 and TRBJ1-5, with TRBD1 identical over 9 bases. The CDR3 bases are TGTGCCTGGGGGGACAGGGAAGGCCAGCCCCAGCATTTT. Its protein product is CAWGDREGQPQHF. Looking up the rest from reference TRBV30 and TRBJ1-5 gives the full variable domain: SQTIHQWPATLVQPVGSPLSLECTVEGTSNPNLYWYRQAAGRGLQLLFYSVGIGQISSEVPQNLSASRPQDRQFILSSKKLLLSDSGFYLCAWGDREGQPQHFGDGTRLSIL.